One and the same sample provided the 27 T cell receptor beta chains below, sequenced in a study of T cell repertoires in cytomegalovirus infection. A single record per CDR3 protein comes from TCRdb applying MiXCR to the reads. The sample holds more than 150,000 distinct CDR3 sequences, roughly a fifth seen once. The sequenced material came from PBMCs. Receptor source: a human donor in good health (CMV status not recorded). Some clones in this sample may be carry-over from other donors' samples.

This clonotype has a handful of counts. This rearrangement joins TRBV6-1 to TRBJ1-4; no definite D call. Trimming took 0 bases from V and 5 from J, leaving 7 bases between them. Germline values: CDR1 MNHNS, CDR2 SASEGT. The CDR3 length is 14 residues. CDR3 amino acids: CASSEAGANEKLFF. The CDR3 bases are TGTGCCAGCAGTGAAGCGGGCGCCAATGAAAAACTGTTTTTT.

This clonotype was observed at least ten times. This sequence joins TRBV7-9 and TRBJ2-1, with D possibly being TRBD2 (6 bases). V dropped 4 bases and J dropped 2 bases, with 21 bases sitting between them. The CDR3 loop spans 18 amino acids. Germline V lookup: CDR1 SEHNR, CDR2 FQNEAQ (reference sequence). This CDR3 reads CASSSTNGGAVPYNEQFF. CDR3 nucleotides: TGTGCCAGCAGCTCGACGAATGGCGGGGCCGTCCCCTACAATGAGCAGTTCTTC. Full variable domain (remainder filled in from reference TRBV7-9 and TRBJ2-1): DTGVSQNPRHKITKRGQNVTFRCDPISEHNRLYWYRQTLGQGPEFLTYFQNEAQLEKSRLLSDRFSAERPKGSFSTLEIQRTEQGDSAMYLCASSSTNGGAVPYNEQFFGPGTRLTVL.

This chain links TRBV12-3 or TRBV12-4 with TRBJ1-4; D ambiguous. The CDR3 extends over 13 amino acids. V dropped 3 bases and J dropped 4 bases, with 6 bases sitting between them. CDR3 residues: CASSLNSNEKLFF. The CDR3 nucleotides read TGTGCCAGCAGTTTGAACAGTAATGAAAAACTGTTTTTT.

This clonotype has a handful of counts. The rearrangement uses TRBV4-2 and TRBJ2-3; possibly TRBD1 for D (5 bases). Trimming pared 4 bases from V and 2 bases from J, leaving 10 bases between. Germline lookup yields CDR1 LGHNA and CDR2 YNFKEQ. This CDR3 is built from 14 residues. CDR3 nucleotides: TGTGCCAGCAGCCGACAGACCTTCACAGATACGCAGTATTTT. This encodes CASSRQTFTDTQYF.

Many counts were recorded for this clonotype. V is TRBV4-1 and J is TRBJ1-2; D gene unclear. Trimming left V 1 base short and J 1 base short, with 19 bases between. Looked up from germline, CDR1 is MGHRA and CDR2 is YSYEKL. The CDR3 contains 18 residues. CDR3 region: CASSQVVQREEVNYGYTF. The CDR3 DNA follows: TGCGCCAGCAGCCAAGTGGTACAAAGGGAAGAAGTTAACTATGGCTACACCTTC.

This clonotype appeared a few times. V gene TRBV5-4 combines with J gene TRBJ2-3, with D uncertain. CDR1 is SGHNT, CDR2 YYREEE, per germline (reference sequence). V was trimmed by 2 bases and J by 1 base, leaving 8 bases between them. The CDR3 is 14 amino acids. For the CDR3, the DNA is TGTGCCAGCAGCTTTATCGACCGCACAGATACGCAGTATTTT. This encodes CASSFIDRTDTQYF.

This chain joins TRBV6-2 or TRBV6-3 and TRBJ2-1, with 15 positions matching TRBD2. From germline, CDR1 is MNHEY and CDR2 SVGEGT. The V and J ends lost 5 bases and 8 bases, in that order; junction bases with no gene match: 7. This CDR3 comprises 16 residues. CDR3 nucleotides: TGTGCCAGCAGTACCGGGACTAGCGGGAGGTATTATGAGCAGTTCTTC. Residues: CASSTGTSGRYYEQFF.

This clonotype was detected only once. This chain uses TRBV5-6 with TRBJ2-6; D is possibly TRBD2 (6 bases). Trimming took off 4 bases at V and 2 bases at J, with 10 bases between the two ends. CDR3 length: 15 amino acids. Germline CDR1 reads SGHDT; CDR2 reads YYEEEE. CDR3: CASSPAGTGANVLTF. The CDR3, as DNA: TGTGCCAGCAGCCCCGCGGGAACTGGGGCCAACGTCCTGACTTTC.

This clonotype was seen many times. The chain uses TRBV7-3 and TRBJ2-1, with no clear D. Germline values: CDR1 SGHTA, CDR2 FQGTGA. V was shortened by 0 bases and J by 9 bases, with 6 bases between the two germline ends. The CDR3 extends over 12 amino acids. Written as DNA, the CDR3 is TGTGCCAGCAGCTTAACGGACGGTGAGCAGTTCTTC. As protein: CASSLTDGEQFF.

This clonotype was detected many times. The rearrangement uses TRBV7-9 and TRBJ2-7; 12 nucleotides line up with TRBD2. The CDR3 runs to 16 residues. Germline V CDR1 and CDR2: SEHNR, FQNEAQ (reference sequence). The V gene end was trimmed by 4 bases and the J gene end by 5 bases; junction bases not matched to a gene: 9. This CDR3 is CASSSGTSGLWHEQYF. The CDR3 DNA is TGTGCCAGCAGCTCCGGGACTAGCGGGTTGTGGCACGAGCAGTACTTC.

This clonotype was found many times. The rearrangement links TRBV7-2 to TRBJ2-5, with 7 nucleotides matching TRBD1. Germline CDR1 reads SGHTA; CDR2 reads FQGNSA. This CDR3 contains 16 residues. Losses at the gene ends were 0 bases for V and 5 bases for J; bases not matched to a gene: 9. The CDR3 here is CASSLASSTGQETQYF. The CDR3 nucleotides are TGTGCCAGCAGCTTAGCCTCGTCGACAGGGCAGGAGACCCAGTACTTC.

This clonotype was found a few times. V gene TRBV28 combines with J gene TRBJ1-5; D perhaps matches TRBD1 (6 bases). CDR1 and CDR2 (germline): MDHEN, SYDVKM. The CDR3 length is 14 residues. V shed 3 bases and J shed 11 bases, with 17 bases lying between them. In DNA, the CDR3 is TGTGCCAGCAGTTTTGGCAGGCCCCAGGGGACCCAGCATTTT. Amino acid sequence: CASSFGRPQGTQHF.

As concerns this clonotype: The junction departs from the called germline gene at one end, perhaps through a read error. This rearrangement joins TRBV6-5 to TRBJ2-2; D may correspond to TRBD1 or TRBD2 (5 bases each). The CDR3 contains 17 residues. The V gene's germline CDR1 is MNHEY and CDR2 SVGAGI. The CDR3 is CTSREKSGPWSTGELFF. CDR3 bases: TGTACCAGCAGGGAAAAATCGGGACCCTGGTCCACCGGGGAGCTGTTTTTT.

This clonotype was counted ten times or more. The CDR3 loop is CASSLGGTGMNTEAFF. CDR3 sequence (DNA): TGTGCCAGCAGCTTAGGAGGGACAGGGATGAACACTGAAGCTTTCTTT. The chain uses TRBV11-3 and TRBJ1-1; 9 bases are a match to TRBD1. The CDR3 extends over 16 amino acids. With V trimmed by 1 base and J by 0 bases, 3 bases remained unmatched. The germline gives CDR1 SGHNT, CDR2 YENEEA.

This clonotype came up many times. The gene calls are TRBV25-1 and TRBJ1-1; D gene ambiguous. The CDR3 contains 14 residues. V was cut by 0 bases and J by 1 base, with 6 bases left in between. CDR1 and CDR2 from the germline V gene are MGHDK and SYGVNS. The CDR3 here is CASSEYGGNTEAFF. CDR3 coding DNA: TGTGCCAGCAGTGAATATGGTGGGAACACTGAAGCTTTCTTT.

This clonotype showed up many times. The chain carries TRBV7-2 and TRBJ1-3, with unresolved D. Germline CDR1 SGHTA, CDR2 FQGNSA. The CDR3 is 13 residues long. The ends were cut back, 8 bases at V and 0 bases at J, with 8 bases in the middle. The CDR3 DNA sequence: TGTGCCAGCTCGACATCCTCTGGAAACACCATATATTTT. Protein sequence: CASSTSSGNTIYF.

Only a few counts were recorded for this clonotype. J is TRBJ2-7 and V is TRBV19; 14 bases align to TRBD2. V was pared by 3 bases and J by 5 bases, with 6 bases of the junction left unmatched. CDR1 is LNHDA, CDR2 SQIVND, per germline (reference sequence). The CDR3 has 16 amino acids. The CDR3 DNA is TGTGCCAGTAGTATCGGGACTAGCGGGAGCTTCCACGAGCAGTACTTC. Translated: CASSIGTSGSFHEQYF.

In this sample, this clonotype turned up a few times. This chain connects TRBV7-8 to TRBJ1-1; TRBD1 matches 8 bases. Germline-derived CDR1 and CDR2 are SGHVS and FQNEAQ. Trimming cost V 10 bases and J 5 bases; bases outside gene matches: 3. The CDR3 contains 11 residues. The chain's CDR3 is CATGGLTEAFF. CDR3 nucleotide sequence: TGTGCCACAGGGGGCCTGACTGAAGCTTTCTTT.

This clonotype was seen a handful of times. The rearrangement joins TRBV7-9 to TRBJ2-2; 15 bases are a match to TRBD2. Germline loops: CDR1 SEHNR, CDR2 FQNEAQ (reference sequence). V trimming: 4 bases; J trimming: 8 bases; junction bases outside the gene matches: 5. There are 16 residues in the CDR3. The CDR3 loop is CASSWTSGRARGELFF. CDR3 bases: TGTGCCAGCAGCTGGACTAGCGGGAGGGCCCGGGGGGAGCTGTTTTTT.

This clonotype was counted between two and nine times. The chain recombines TRBV5-4 with TRBJ2-6; no firm D call. This CDR3 is 16 amino acids long. Trimming removed 3 bases from V and 0 bases from J, with 10 bases in between. CDR1 and CDR2 from the germline V gene are SGHNT and YYREEE (reference sequence). The CDR3 sequence is CASSSYGLSGANVLTF. The CDR3 DNA reads as TGTGCCAGCAGCTCGTACGGCCTCTCTGGGGCCAACGTCCTGACTTTC.

This clonotype occurred a few times. The rearrangement joins TRBV15 to TRBJ2-7; 9 bases are shared with TRBD2. Germline assignment: CDR1 LNHNV and CDR2 YYDKDF (reference sequence). J lost 1 base, V lost 3 bases, and 13 bases had no gene match. The CDR3 loop spans 18 amino acids. For the CDR3, the DNA is TGTGCCACCAGCAGTCCTAGAGCGTCAGGACTAGCGTCCTACGAGCAGTACTTC. Translation gives CATSSPRASGLASYEQYF.

J is TRBJ1-1 and V is TRBV7-2; D perhaps matches TRBD1 (5 bases). This CDR3 has 15 residues. Germline V CDR1 and CDR2: SGHTA, FQGNSA. Trimming pared 0 bases from V and 5 bases from J, leaving 13 bases between. This CDR3 reads CASSLAAGARTEAFF. CDR3 coding DNA: TGTGCCAGCAGCTTAGCGGCCGGGGCAAGGACTGAAGCTTTCTTT.

V and J are TRBV6-6 and TRBJ2-7, with D possibly matching TRBD1 (6 bases). CDR3 length: 12 residues. Germline V gives CDR1 MNHNY, CDR2 SVGAGI (reference sequence). V dropped 8 bases and J dropped 5 bases, with 13 bases sitting between them. CDR3 protein: CASSQTGHEQYF. As DNA, the CDR3 is TGTGCCAGCTCGCAGACAGGCCACGAGCAGTACTTC.

In this sample, this clonotype turned up a few times. The CDR3: CASVGSHTDTQYF. The CDR3 DNA sequence: TGTGCCAGCGTGGGTTCCCACACAGATACGCAGTATTTT. V usage is TRBV7-9 and J usage is TRBJ2-3; D ambiguous. Germline assignment: CDR1 SEHNR and CDR2 FQNEAQ (reference sequence). CDR3 length: 13 residues. The germline V and J ends were trimmed by 8 bases and 2 bases, with 11 bases remaining between them. Filled out from reference TRBV7-9 and TRBJ2-3, the complete variable domain reads DTGVSQNPRHKITKRGQNVTFRCDPISEHNRLYWYRQTLGQGPEFLTYFQNEAQLEKSRLLSDRFSAERPKGSFSTLEIQRTEQGDSAMYLCASVGSHTDTQYFGPGTRLTVL.

In its sample, this clonotype was seen a few times. The chain combines TRBV5-1 with TRBJ1-4, with D unclear. V lost 7 bases to trimming and J lost 0 bases, with 10 bases between them. CDR3 length: 14 amino acids. The germline V gene has CDR1 SGHRS and CDR2 YFSETQ. The CDR3 coding sequence is TGCGCCAGCGGCCCGGATGCAACTAATGAAAAACTGTTTTTT. Protein sequence: CASGPDATNEKLFF.

The sample holds a few counts of this clonotype. V usage is TRBV5-1 and J usage is TRBJ1-1; D is perhaps TRBD1 (5 bases). In germline, CDR1 is SGHRS, CDR2 YFSETQ. The CDR3 has 16 residues. V lost 6 bases to trimming and J lost 0 bases, with 18 bases between them. The CDR3 sequence: CASMGQGNKLNTEAFF. The CDR3 DNA sequence: TGCGCCAGCATGGGGCAGGGAAACAAGTTGAACACTGAAGCTTTCTTT.

V and J are TRBV6-1 and TRBJ2-7, with TRBD1 identical over 7 bases. The CDR3 is 15 residues long. Germline lookup yields CDR1 MNHNS and CDR2 SASEGT. V lost 5 bases to trimming and J lost 2 bases; unmatched junction nucleotides: 9. CDR3: CASSRGGTVAYEQYF. CDR3 bases: TGTGCCAGCAGTCGAGGTGGGACAGTAGCCTACGAGCAGTACTTC.